This is a list of T cell receptor beta chains from one sample in a study of long-term antiretroviral therapy in people with HIV. The data were produced by immunoSEQ multiplex PCR, yet TCRdb's version contains in-frame clones alone and is incomplete. The sample yields around 34,000 clones, under 85% seen once. The sequenced sample was unsorted PBMCs, obtained 3 years after starting antiretroviral therapy. These receptors were taken from a man in his forties or fifties with HIV. The CDR3 runs from the conserved cysteine through the conserved F or W. A D gene is named only where the DNA matches it firmly. The size entry is marked missing in some rows and otherwise reads once, few, many or a size class.

TRBJ1-1	-	-	TRBV19	TGTGCCAGCCGGACCAAGAACACTGAAGCTTTCTTT	CASRTKNTEAFF
TRBJ1-3	-	TRBD1	TRBV7-2	TGTGCCAGCAGCAAGACAGGGAACACCATATATTTT	CASSKTGNTIYF
TRBJ2-2	-	TRBD1	TRBV27	TGTGCCAGCAGTTCGATGGCGGGACAGGGGAACACCGGGGAGCTGTTTTTT	CASSSMAGQGNTGELFF
TRBJ1-4	few	-	TRBV18	TGTGCCAGCTCACCCCTCAGGGTGGGAGGTGAAAAACTGTTTTTT	CASSPLRVGGEKLFF
TRBJ2-7	once	TRBD1	TRBV6-1	TGTGCCAGCAGCCCCCGGGCAGGGGGATACGAGCAGTACTTC	CASSPRAGGYEQYF
TRBJ1-1	few	-	TRBV7-2	TGTGCCAGCACCCAGTCGACGAACACTGAAGCTTTCTTT	CASTQSTNTEAFF
TRBJ2-1	-	TRBD1	TRBV28	TGTGCCAGCGTTAAACCTACAGGGGTCAATGAGCAGTTCTTC	CASVKPTGVNEQFF
TRBJ2-3	-	-	TRBV29-1	TGCAGCGTGAGATCGGGGGAAGATACGCAGTATTTT	CSVRSGEDTQYF
TRBJ1-1	-	-	TRBV29-1	TGCAGCGCCGGGGGGGGCGGTAGCACTGAAGCTTTCTTT	CSAGGGGSTEAFF
TRBJ2-1	-	-	TRBV7-8	TGTGCCAGCAGCTTAGGAGCAATAGCGGCCCCGAGCTCCTACAATGAGCAGTTCTTC	CASSLGAIAAPSSYNEQFF
TRBJ1-1	-	-	TRBV9	TGTGCCAGCAGCCCCACTGGGGGCACTGAAGCTTTCTTT	CASSPTGGTEAFF
TRBJ2-5	-	-	TRBV28	TGTGCCAGCAGACTCCCATCAGGGGAAGAGACCCAGTACTTC	CASRLPSGEETQYF
TRBJ2-7	-	-	TRBV18	TGTGCCAGCTCCCTTAACGTTGGTCCCTTGGATATGTACTTC	CASSLNVGPLDMYF
TRBJ1-4	-	-	TRBV18	TGTGCCAGCTCACCATCCACTAATGAAAAACTGTTTTTT	CASSPSTNEKLFF
TRBJ2-1	-	-	TRBV28	TGTGCCAGCAGTCCGCGCGGACTATATAGCTACAATGAGCAGTTCTTC	CASSPRGLYSYNEQFF
TRBJ1-2	-	-	TRBV10-3	TGTGCCATCAGTGAGTCTGCGGCTGACTATGGCTACACCTTC	CAISESAADYGYTF
TRBJ2-5	-	TRBD2	TRBV5-4	TGTGCCAGCAGCTTCGGCGGGGGGTATGAGACCCAGTACTTC	CASSFGGGYETQYF
TRBJ2-3	-	TRBD2	TRBV28	TGTGCCAGCAGTGATAGCGGGAGAGGCGGCACAGATACGCAGTATTTT	CASSDSGRGGTDTQYF
TRBJ2-2	-	-	TRBV4-2	TGTGCCAGCAGCCAAGGACAGAACACCGGGGAGCTGTTTTTT	CASSQGQNTGELFF
TRBJ1-5	-	-	TRBV13	TGTGCCAGCAGCTTACGCCCGGTGGGTCGCAATCAGCCCCAGCATTTT	CASSLRPVGRNQPQHF
TRBJ2-7	-	-	TRBV7-9	TGTGCCAGCAGCGTTTCCTACGAGCAGTACTTC	CASSVSYEQYF
TRBJ2-3	-	TRBD1	TRBV27	TGTGCCAGCAACTCCGGACAGGGTTTAAGCACAGATACGCAGTATTTT	CASNSGQGLSTDTQYF
TRBJ2-3	-	TRBD1	TRBV7-8	TGTGCCAGCAGCCCCTGGGACAGGGGGCGCGTAGATACGCAGTATTTT	CASSPWDRGRVDTQYF
TRBJ2-5	-	TRBD2	TRBV5-1	TGCGCCAGCGGGACTGGGACTAGCGGGAGGGCCACAGAGACCCAGTACTTC	CASGTGTSGRATETQYF
TRBJ2-6	-	TRBD1	TRBV7-8	TGTGCCAGCACACTCCGGGACAGGGGTCCTACCTCTGGGGCCAACGTCCTGACTTTC	CASTLRDRGPTSGANVLTF
TRBJ2-5	-	-	TRBV5-4	TGTGCCAGCAGCTTGGGGCAGTCCCAAGAGACCCAGTACTTC	CASSLGQSQETQYF
TRBJ1-6	-	TRBD1	TRBV7-9	TGTGCCAGCAGCCACAGGGGAAATAATTCACCCCTCCACTTT	CASSHRGNNSPLHF
TRBJ2-3	-	-	TRBV5-8	TGTGCCAGCAGCTTGGGATGGGGAGGGGGCATCACAGATACGCAGTATTTT	CASSLGWGGGITDTQYF
TRBJ1-1	-	-	TRBV11-2	TGTGCCAGCAGCTTAGCTAGGAACACTGAAGCTTTCTTT	CASSLARNTEAFF
TRBJ2-5	-	-	TRBV5-1	TGCGCCAGCAGCGTCACAGTTCCGCAAGAGACCCAGTACTTC	CASSVTVPQETQYF
TRBJ2-2	-	TRBD1	TRBV28	TGTGCCAGCAGTTCCCCGGGACAGGCGTACACCGGGGAGCTGTTTTTT	CASSSPGQAYTGELFF
TRBJ2-7	once	-	TRBV20-1	TGCACCCTGAGGCAGGGGTACGAGCAGTACTTC	CTLRQGYEQYF
TRBJ2-6	-	-	TRBV5-1	TGCGCCAGCAGTTTCGACAAGTCCCGTTTACAATACTCTGGGGCCAACGTCCTGACTTTC	CASSFDKSRLQYSGANVLTF
TRBJ2-2	-	-	TRBV10-3	TGTGCCATCAAGGGGGAAGGGGAGCTGTTTTTT	CAIKGEGELFF
TRBJ2-7	-	-	TRBV7-9	TGTGCCAGCAGCCCTCCACTCTCCTACGAGCAGTACTTC	CASSPPLSYEQYF
TRBJ2-7	-	-	TRBV5-6	TGTGCCAGCAGCTTGGGACACCCCTTCCACGAGCAGTACTTC	CASSLGHPFHEQYF
TRBJ2-2	-	-	TRBV11-2	TGTGCCAGCAGCTTTTTCGGGGTCCCCGGGGAGCTGTTTTTT	CASSFFGVPGELFF